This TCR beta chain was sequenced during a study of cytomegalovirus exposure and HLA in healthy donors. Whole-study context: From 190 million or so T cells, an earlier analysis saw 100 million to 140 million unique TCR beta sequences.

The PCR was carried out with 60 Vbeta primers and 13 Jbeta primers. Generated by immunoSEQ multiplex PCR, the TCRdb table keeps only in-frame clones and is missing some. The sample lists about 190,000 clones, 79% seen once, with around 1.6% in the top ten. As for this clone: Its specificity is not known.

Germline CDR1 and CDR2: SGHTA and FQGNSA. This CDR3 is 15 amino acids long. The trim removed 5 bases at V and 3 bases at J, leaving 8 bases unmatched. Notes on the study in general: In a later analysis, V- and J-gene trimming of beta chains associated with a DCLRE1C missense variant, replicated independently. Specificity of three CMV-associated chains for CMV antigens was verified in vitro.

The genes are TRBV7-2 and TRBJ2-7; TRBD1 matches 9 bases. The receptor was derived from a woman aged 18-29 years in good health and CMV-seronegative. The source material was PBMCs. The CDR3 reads CASSRLGTGNYEQYF. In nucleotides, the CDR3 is TGTGCCAGCAGCCGATTAGGGACAGGGAACTACGAGCAGTACTTC.